The 22 T cell receptor beta chains below were found in one sample sequenced in a study of blood T cell repertoires in COVID-19. The data were produced by immunoSEQ multiplex PCR, yet TCRdb's version contains in-frame clones alone and is incomplete. The data hold fewer than 200,000 clones, with 87% observed a single time. Sequences were obtained from peripheral blood. The receptors derive from a woman in her seventies with COVID-19, enrolled during active disease.

The V and J genes are TRBV3-1 (or the pseudogene TRBV3-2) and TRBJ1-4; 8 positions agree with TRBD1. The CDR3 totals 16 residues. V gave up 4 bases and J gave up 7 bases; unmatched junction bases: 11. Germline V gene sequence: CDR1 LGHDT, CDR2 YNNKEL (reference sequence). As DNA, the CDR3 is TGTGCCAGCAGCCGGGATTTCAGGGGGCGGGTTGAAAAACTGTTTTTT. It is translated as CASSRDFRGRVEKLFF.

The V gene is TRBV30, the J gene TRBJ2-2; 7 nucleotides match TRBD2. Per the germline V gene, CDR1 is GTSNPN and CDR2 is SVGIG (reference sequence). V lost 0 bases, J lost 6 bases, and 1 base stayed unmatched. The CDR3 consists of 13 residues. The CDR3 loop reads CAWSVRGAGELFF. CDR3 coding DNA: TGTGCCTGGAGTGTACGGGGGGCCGGGGAGCTGTTTTTT. Using reference TRBV30 and TRBJ2-2 for the parts outside the CDR3, the full variable domain is SQTIHQWPATLVQPVGSPLSLECTVEGTSNPNLYWYRQAAGRGLQLLFYSVGIGQISSEVPQNLSASRPQDRQFILSSKKLLLSDSGFYLCAWSVRGAGELFFGEGSRLTVL.

The chain links TRBV5-1 to TRBJ2-6, with TRBD1 matching over 7 bases. CDR1 is SGHRS and CDR2 is YFSETQ in the germline V gene. The CDR3 sequence is 15 residues long. Trimming took 4 bases from V and 1 from J; bases not matched to a gene: 2. The CDR3 reads CASSPTGSGANVLTF. CDR3 sequence (DNA): TGCGCCAGCAGCCCGACAGGGTCTGGGGCCAACGTCCTGACTTTC.

This rearrangement joins TRBV9 to TRBJ1-5; TRBD1 is a possible D gene (6 bases). Looked up from germline, CDR1 is SGDLS and CDR2 is YYNGEE. The CDR3 spans 14 residues. Trimming took 4 bases from V and 7 from J, leaving 15 bases between them. CDR3 nucleotides: TGTGCCAGCAGCCCACCGGGGGGCGGCCAGCCCCAGCATTTT. As protein: CASSPPGGGQPQHF.

V and J are TRBV29-1 and TRBJ1-2, with TRBD1 identical over 8 bases. This CDR3 is 14 amino acids long. V was pared by 0 bases and J by 2 bases, with 2 bases of the junction left unmatched. From germline, CDR1 is SQVTM and CDR2 ANQGSEA. The CDR3 loop is CSVEESGGNYGYTF. As DNA, the CDR3 is TGCAGCGTTGAAGAATCAGGGGGCAACTATGGCTACACCTTC. The full variable domain, with the rest looked up from reference TRBV29-1 and TRBJ1-2, is SAVISQKPSRDICQRGTSLTIQCQVDSQVTMMFWYRQQPGQSLTLIATANQGSEATYESGFVIDKFPISRPNLTFSTLTVSNMSPEDSSIYLCSVEESGGNYGYTFGSGTRLTVV.

The chain carries TRBV29-1 and TRBJ1-1; 7 nucleotides agree with TRBD1. After removal of 6 bases from V and 10 bases from J, the junction contained 8 bases not matched to a gene. CDR1 and CDR2 (germline): SQVTM, ANQGSEA. This CDR3 contains 11 residues. In DNA form, the CDR3 reads TGCAGCGTCCACAGGGGAGAGGCAGCTTTCTTT. Its translation is CSVHRGEAAFF.

V gene TRBV7-3 combines with J gene TRBJ2-1, with TRBD2 identical over 11 bases. Germline V gene data show CDR1 as SGHTA and CDR2 as FQGTGA. Trimming at V came to 5 bases and at J to 8 bases, leaving 8 bases not matched to a gene. This CDR3 comprises 15 residues. CDR3 protein: CASSRNSGRAYEQFF. DNA of the CDR3: TGTGCCAGCAGCCGAAATAGCGGGAGGGCTTATGAGCAGTTCTTC.

This sequence joins TRBV7-9 and TRBJ2-1, with TRBD2 as a possible D gene (5 bases). V lost 5 bases and J lost 1, with 6 bases in between. The CDR3 totals 13 residues. Germline loops: CDR1 SEHNR, CDR2 FQNEAQ (reference sequence). The DNA of the CDR3 is TGTGCCAGCAGCCCGGGGTCCTACAATGAGCAGTTCTTC. It yields the protein CASSPGSYNEQFF.

The rearrangement joins TRBV27 to TRBJ2-7; TRBD1 aligns across 7 bases. Trimming at V came to 4 bases and at J to 2 bases, leaving 2 bases not matched to a gene. The germline V gene encodes CDR1 MNHEY and CDR2 SMNVEV (reference sequence). This CDR3 has 13 residues. CDR3 sequence (DNA): TGTGCCAGCAGTTGGGGGACAGCCTACGAGCAGTACTTC. Translation: CASSWGTAYEQYF.

V is TRBV7-2 and J is TRBJ1-1; D is unresolved. This CDR3 is 16 amino acids long. The V end lost 3 bases, the J end lost 2 bases, and 16 bases lay between the germline ends. Per the germline V gene, CDR1 is SGHTA and CDR2 is FQGNSA. In nucleotides, the CDR3 is TGTGCCAGCAGCTTGCGGTTTGCGGAAACCAACACTGAAGCTTTCTTT. Translation: CASSLRFAETNTEAFF. The whole variable domain, remainder taken from reference TRBV7-2 and TRBJ1-1, is GAGVSQSPSNKVTEKGKDVELRCDPISGHTALYWYRQSLGQGLEFLIYFQGNSAPDKSGLPSDRFSAERTGGSVSTLTIQRTQQEDSAVYLCASSLRFAETNTEAFFGQGTRLTVV.

J is TRBJ2-6 and V is TRBV19, with TRBD2 matching over 7 bases. The germline CDR1 and CDR2 sequences are LNHDA and SQIVND (reference sequence). The CDR3 extends over 16 amino acids. V was pared by 6 bases and J by 1 base, with 6 bases of the junction left unmatched. The CDR3 DNA is TGTGCCAGTAGCACCATGGGAGGGTCTGGGGCCAACGTCCTGACTTTC. It yields the protein CASSTMGGSGANVLTF.

This sequence joins TRBV10-3 and TRBJ2-3; 13 bases map to TRBD2. V lost 6 bases, J lost 3 bases, and 9 bases stayed unmatched. From germline, CDR1 is ENHRY and CDR2 SYGVKD. There are 17 residues in the CDR3. The CDR3 region has the DNA TGTGCCATCAGGACACCGGGACTAGCGGGAACGACAGATACGCAGTATTTT. Its translation: CAIRTPGLAGTTDTQYF.

This chain connects TRBV7-8 to TRBJ2-1, with D uncertain. This CDR3 comprises 11 residues. Germline CDR1 and CDR2: SGHVS and FQNEAQ. V gave up 5 bases and J gave up 9 bases, with 8 bases separating them. The DNA of the CDR3 is TGTGCCAGCAGCCTGACTTCTGAGCAGTTCTTC. The encoded protein is CASSLTSEQFF.

This chain links TRBV28 with TRBJ1-1, with D possibly being TRBD1 (5 bases). Trimming removed 4 bases from V and 0 bases from J, with 12 bases in between. The germline V gene has CDR1 MDHEN and CDR2 SYDVKM. The CDR3 extends over 15 amino acids. The CDR3 is CASSSHPGMNTEAFF. CDR3 nucleotides: TGTGCCAGCAGTTCTCATCCAGGGATGAACACTGAAGCTTTCTTT.

This chain uses TRBV30 with TRBJ1-3; D call uncertain. The CDR3 consists of 14 residues. The germline V gene encodes CDR1 GTSNPN and CDR2 SVGIG (reference sequence). V dropped 1 base and J dropped 3 bases, with 10 bases sitting between them. CDR3 nucleotide sequence: TGTGCCTGGAGTGGAGACACCCATGGAAACACCATATATTTT. As protein: CAWSGDTHGNTIYF.

The genes are TRBV29-1 and TRBJ1-2, with D unclear. This CDR3 comprises 12 residues. V was trimmed by 3 bases and J by 2 bases, leaving 7 bases between them. Germline V gives CDR1 SQVTM, CDR2 ANQGSEA. The DNA for the CDR3 is TGCAGCGTTGACCCAGTAAACTATGGCTACACCTTC. Translated: CSVDPVNYGYTF.

The rearrangement links TRBV11-3 to TRBJ2-1; a weak D match, TRBD2 (6 bases). V gave up 1 base and J gave up 4 bases, with 14 bases separating them. The CDR3 totals 16 residues. CDR1 and CDR2 (germline): SGHNT, YENEEA. In nucleotides, the CDR3 is TGTGCCAGCAGCTTAGGGGTTAGCGGATTATACAATGAGCAGTTCTTC. It yields the protein CASSLGVSGLYNEQFF.

The chain employs TRBV30 and TRBJ1-1; no definite D call. The CDR3 spans 12 residues. Germline V CDR1 and CDR2: GTSNPN, SVGIG (reference sequence). V lost 2 bases, J lost 10 bases, and 14 bases lay in between. The CDR3 DNA sequence: TGTGCCTGGAGTCCGGACTCCCGGATAGCTTTCTTT. Translating it yields CAWSPDSRIAFF. Full variable domain (outside the CDR3, taken from reference TRBV30 and TRBJ1-1): SQTIHQWPATLVQPVGSPLSLECTVEGTSNPNLYWYRQAAGRGLQLLFYSVGIGQISSEVPQNLSASRPQDRQFILSSKKLLLSDSGFYLCAWSPDSRIAFFGQGTRLTVV.

The chain couples TRBV15 to TRBJ1-1; 7 bases map to TRBD1. V lost 5 bases to trimming and J lost 5 bases; unmatched junction nucleotides: 5. The germline V gene has CDR1 LNHNV and CDR2 YYDKDF (reference sequence). The CDR3 loop spans 13 amino acids. The CDR3 region is CATSEPGGTEAFF. The CDR3 DNA follows: TGTGCCACCAGCGAACCAGGGGGGACTGAAGCTTTCTTT.

The V gene is TRBV19, the J gene TRBJ1-1, with TRBD1 matching 7 bases. With V trimmed by 9 bases and J by 0 bases, 13 bases remained unmatched. Germline V gene data show CDR1 as LNHDA and CDR2 as SQIVND (reference sequence). CDR3 size: 16 residues. The DNA of the CDR3 is TGTGCCAGCAACCCGGACAGGCCACCTATGAACACTGAAGCTTTCTTT. As protein: CASNPDRPPMNTEAFF. Supplemented by reference TRBV19 and TRBJ1-1, the full variable domain reads DGGITQSPKYLFRKEGQNVTLSCEQNLNHDAMYWYRQDPGQGLRLIYYSQIVNDFQKGDIAEGYSVSREKKESFPLTVTSAQKNPTAFYLCASNPDRPPMNTEAFFGQGTRLTVV.

The chain is built from TRBV4-1 and TRBJ2-7, with TRBD1 matching over 8 bases. Trimming removed 3 bases from V and 6 bases from J; junction bases left unmatched: 4. The CDR3 contains 13 residues. Germline CDR1 reads MGHRA; CDR2 reads YSYEKL. The CDR3 DNA reads as TGCGCCAGCAGCCACCTGACAGGGGTCGAGCAGTACTTC. This encodes CASSHLTGVEQYF.

The chain uses TRBV15 and TRBJ1-5; TRBD1 is a possible D gene (5 bases). Trimming removed 1 base at V and 5 bases at J, with 15 bases between. The length of the CDR3 is 16 residues. The germline gives CDR1 LNHNV, CDR2 YYDKDF (reference sequence). The CDR3 reads CATSRGRAGRYQPQHF. CDR3 in DNA: TGTGCCACCAGCAGAGGGAGGGCAGGGCGATATCAGCCCCAGCATTTT.